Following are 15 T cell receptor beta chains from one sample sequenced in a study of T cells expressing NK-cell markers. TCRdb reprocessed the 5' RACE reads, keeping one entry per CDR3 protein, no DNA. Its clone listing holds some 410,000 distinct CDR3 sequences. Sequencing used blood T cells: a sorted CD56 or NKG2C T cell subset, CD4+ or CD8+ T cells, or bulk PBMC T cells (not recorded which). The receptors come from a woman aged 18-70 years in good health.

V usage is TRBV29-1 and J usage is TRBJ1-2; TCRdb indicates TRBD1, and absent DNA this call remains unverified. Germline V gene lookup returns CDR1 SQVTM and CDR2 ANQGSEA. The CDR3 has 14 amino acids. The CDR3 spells CSVVLRPPDYGYTF.

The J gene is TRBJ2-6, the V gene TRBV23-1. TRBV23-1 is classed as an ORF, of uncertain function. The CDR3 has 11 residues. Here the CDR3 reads CASGGANVLTF.

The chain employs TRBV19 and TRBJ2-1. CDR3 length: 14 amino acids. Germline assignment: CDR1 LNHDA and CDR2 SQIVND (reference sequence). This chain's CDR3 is CASSMSSSYNEQFF.

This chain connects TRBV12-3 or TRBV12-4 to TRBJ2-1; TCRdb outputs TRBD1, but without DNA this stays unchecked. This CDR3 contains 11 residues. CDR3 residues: CASGGAIEQFF.

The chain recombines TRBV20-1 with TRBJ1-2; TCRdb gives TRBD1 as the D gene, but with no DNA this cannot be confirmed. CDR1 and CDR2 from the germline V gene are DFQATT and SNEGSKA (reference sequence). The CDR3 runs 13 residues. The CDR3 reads CSASIQGGNGYTF.

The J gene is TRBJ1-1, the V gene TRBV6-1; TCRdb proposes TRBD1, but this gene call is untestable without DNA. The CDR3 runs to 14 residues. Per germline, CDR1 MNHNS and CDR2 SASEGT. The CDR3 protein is CASADAGMNTEAFF.

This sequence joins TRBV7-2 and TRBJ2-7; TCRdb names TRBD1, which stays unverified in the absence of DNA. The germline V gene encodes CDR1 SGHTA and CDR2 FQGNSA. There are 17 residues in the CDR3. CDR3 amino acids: CASSSHRWGGGVYEQYF.

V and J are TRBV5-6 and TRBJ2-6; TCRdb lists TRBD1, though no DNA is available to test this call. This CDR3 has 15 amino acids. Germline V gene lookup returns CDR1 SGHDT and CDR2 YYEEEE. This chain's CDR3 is CASSFGTGVDNVLTF.

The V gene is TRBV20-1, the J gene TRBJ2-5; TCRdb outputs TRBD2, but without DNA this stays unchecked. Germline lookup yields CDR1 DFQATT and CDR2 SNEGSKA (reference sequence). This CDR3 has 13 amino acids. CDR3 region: CSARNPAVETQYF.

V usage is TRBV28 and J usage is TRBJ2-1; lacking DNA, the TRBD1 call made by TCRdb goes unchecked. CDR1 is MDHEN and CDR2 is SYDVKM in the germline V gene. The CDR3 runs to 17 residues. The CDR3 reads CASSFSIGDNSYNEQFF.

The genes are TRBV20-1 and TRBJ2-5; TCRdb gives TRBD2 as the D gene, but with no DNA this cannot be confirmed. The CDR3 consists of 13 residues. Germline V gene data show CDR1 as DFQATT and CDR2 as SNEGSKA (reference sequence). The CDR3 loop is CSARGDLGETQYF.

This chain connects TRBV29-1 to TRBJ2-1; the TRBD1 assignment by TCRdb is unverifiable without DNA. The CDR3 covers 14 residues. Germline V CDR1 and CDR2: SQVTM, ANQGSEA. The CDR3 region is CSVEVRGQYNEQFF.

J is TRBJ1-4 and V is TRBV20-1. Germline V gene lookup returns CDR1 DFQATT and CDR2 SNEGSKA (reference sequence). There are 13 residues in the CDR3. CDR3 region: CSARVVLGEKLFF.

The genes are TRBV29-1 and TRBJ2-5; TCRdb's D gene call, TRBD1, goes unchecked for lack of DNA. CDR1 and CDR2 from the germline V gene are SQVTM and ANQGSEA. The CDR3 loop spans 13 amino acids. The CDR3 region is CSVVDRVGETQYF. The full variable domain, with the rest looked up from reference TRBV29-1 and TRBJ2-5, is SAVISQKPSRDICQRGTSLTIQCQVDSQVTMMFWYRQQPGQSLTLIATANQGSEATYESGFVIDKFPISRPNLTFSTLTVSNMSPEDSSIYLCSVVDRVGETQYFGPGTRLLVL.

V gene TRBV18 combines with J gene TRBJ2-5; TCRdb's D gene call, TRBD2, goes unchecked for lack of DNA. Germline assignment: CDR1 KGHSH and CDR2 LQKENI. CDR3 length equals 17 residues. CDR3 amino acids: CASSPPEGSRLEETQYF.